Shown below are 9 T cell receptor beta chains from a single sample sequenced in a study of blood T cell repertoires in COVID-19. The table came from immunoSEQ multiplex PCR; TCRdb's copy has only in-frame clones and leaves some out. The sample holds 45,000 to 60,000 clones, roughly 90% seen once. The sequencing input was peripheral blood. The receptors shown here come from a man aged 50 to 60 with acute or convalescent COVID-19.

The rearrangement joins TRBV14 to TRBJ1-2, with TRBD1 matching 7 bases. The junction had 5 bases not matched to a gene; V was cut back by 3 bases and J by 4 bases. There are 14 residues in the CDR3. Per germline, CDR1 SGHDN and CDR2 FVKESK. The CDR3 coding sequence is TGTGCCAGCAGCCATTGGACAGGAGGCTATGGCTACACCTTC. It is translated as CASSHWTGGYGYTF.

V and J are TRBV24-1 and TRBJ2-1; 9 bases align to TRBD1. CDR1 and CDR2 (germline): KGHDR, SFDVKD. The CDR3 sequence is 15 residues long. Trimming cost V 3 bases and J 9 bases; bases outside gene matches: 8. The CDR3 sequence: CATSDRGQGSGEQFF. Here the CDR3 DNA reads TGTGCCACCAGTGATAGAGGACAGGGGTCGGGTGAGCAGTTCTTC.

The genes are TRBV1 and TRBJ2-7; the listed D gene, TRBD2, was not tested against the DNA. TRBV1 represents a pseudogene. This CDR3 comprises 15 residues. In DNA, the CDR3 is TGCACCAGCAGCCAAGCAGCGGGAGGAGTCCACGAGCAGTACTTC. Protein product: CTSSQAAGGVHEQYF.

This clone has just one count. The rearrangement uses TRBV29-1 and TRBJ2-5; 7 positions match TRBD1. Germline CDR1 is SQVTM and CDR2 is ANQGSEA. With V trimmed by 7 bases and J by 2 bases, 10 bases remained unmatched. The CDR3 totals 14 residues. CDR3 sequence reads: CSARRDRTQETQYF. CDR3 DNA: TGCAGCGCCCGTCGGGACAGAACACAAGAGACCCAGTACTTC.

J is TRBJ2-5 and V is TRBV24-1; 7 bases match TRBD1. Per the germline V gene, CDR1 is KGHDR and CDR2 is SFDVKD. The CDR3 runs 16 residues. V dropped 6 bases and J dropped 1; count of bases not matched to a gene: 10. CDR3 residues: CATSTHDRAVQETQYF. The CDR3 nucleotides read TGTGCCACCAGTACCCACGACAGGGCTGTCCAAGAGACCCAGTACTTC.

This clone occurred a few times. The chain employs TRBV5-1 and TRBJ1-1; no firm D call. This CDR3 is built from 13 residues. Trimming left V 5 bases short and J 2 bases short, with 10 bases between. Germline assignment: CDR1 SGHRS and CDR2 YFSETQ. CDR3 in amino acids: CASSYNRNTEAFF. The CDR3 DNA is TGCGCCAGCAGTTATAACAGAAACACTGAAGCTTTCTTT.

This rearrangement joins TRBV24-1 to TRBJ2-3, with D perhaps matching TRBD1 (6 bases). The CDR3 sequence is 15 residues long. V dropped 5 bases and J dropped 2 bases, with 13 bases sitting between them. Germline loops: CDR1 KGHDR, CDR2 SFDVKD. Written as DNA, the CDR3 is TGTGCCACCAGTGGGGGTACAGGGCTCACAGATACGCAGTATTTT. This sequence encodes CATSGGTGLTDTQYF.

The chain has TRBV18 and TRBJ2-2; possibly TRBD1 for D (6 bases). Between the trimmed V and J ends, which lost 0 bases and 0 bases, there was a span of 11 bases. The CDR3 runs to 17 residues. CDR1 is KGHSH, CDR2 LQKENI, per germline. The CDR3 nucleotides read TGTGCCAGCTCACCACCGATTCAGGGGCCGAACACCGGGGAGCTGTTTTTT. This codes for CASSPPIQGPNTGELFF.

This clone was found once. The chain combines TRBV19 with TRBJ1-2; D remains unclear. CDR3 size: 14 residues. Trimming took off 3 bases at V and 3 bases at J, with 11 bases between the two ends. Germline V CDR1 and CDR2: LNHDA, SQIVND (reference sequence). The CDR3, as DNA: TGTGCCAGTAGTATCGTAGAGGGATACTATGGCTACACCTTC. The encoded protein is CASSIVEGYYGYTF.